This T cell receptor beta chain is drawn from a study of blood T cell repertoires in COVID-19. For the study at large: T cells, B-cell-depleted T cells, or PBMCs supplied cDNA or gDNA.

Clones were sequenced by immunoSEQ multiplex PCR, and TCRdb holds only the in-frame ones, with some missing. The profile shows more than 150,000 clones, more than 85% of them singletons. The CDR3 spans 13 residues. V shed 5 bases and J shed 5 bases, with 13 bases lying between them. Germline CDR1 SQVTM, CDR2 ANQGSEA. The sample comprised peripheral blood. This TCR derives from a man in his forties or fifties with acute or convalescent COVID-19. The chain has TRBV29-1 and TRBJ2-1; no clear D gene. The CDR3 region is CSVWRDNHNEQFF. CDR3 DNA sequence: TGCAGCGTTTGGCGAGACAACCACAATGAGCAGTTCTTC.